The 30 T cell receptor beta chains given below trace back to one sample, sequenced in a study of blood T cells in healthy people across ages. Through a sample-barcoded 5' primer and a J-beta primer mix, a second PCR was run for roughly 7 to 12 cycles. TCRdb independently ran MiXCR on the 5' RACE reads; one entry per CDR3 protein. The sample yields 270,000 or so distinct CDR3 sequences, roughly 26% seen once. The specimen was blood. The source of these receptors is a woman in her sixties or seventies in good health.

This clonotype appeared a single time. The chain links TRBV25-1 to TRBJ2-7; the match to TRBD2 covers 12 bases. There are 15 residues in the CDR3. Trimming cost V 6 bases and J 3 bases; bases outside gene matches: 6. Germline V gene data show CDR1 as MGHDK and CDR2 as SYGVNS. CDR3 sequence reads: CASSAGGLAGYEQYF. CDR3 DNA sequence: TGTGCCAGCAGCGCCGGGGGACTAGCGGGCTACGAGCAGTACTTC.

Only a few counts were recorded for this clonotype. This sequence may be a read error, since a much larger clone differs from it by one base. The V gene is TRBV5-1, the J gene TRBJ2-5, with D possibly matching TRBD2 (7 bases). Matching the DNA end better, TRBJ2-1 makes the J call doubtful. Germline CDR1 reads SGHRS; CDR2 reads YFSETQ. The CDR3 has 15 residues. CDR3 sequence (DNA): TGCGCCAGCAACCAGGAGGGGGGGAATCGGAATGAGCAGTTCTTC. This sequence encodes CASNQEGGNRNEQFF.

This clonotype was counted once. The CDR3 DNA follows: TGTGCCAGCAGTCAATCCGGGACAGGGATATACGAGCAGTACTTC. Translation: CASSQSGTGIYEQYF. The J gene is TRBJ2-7, the V gene TRBV6-5, with 9 bases aligning to TRBD1. The CDR3 has 15 amino acids. From germline, CDR1 is MNHEY and CDR2 SVGAGI. With V trimmed by 5 bases and J by 4 bases, 9 bases remained unmatched.

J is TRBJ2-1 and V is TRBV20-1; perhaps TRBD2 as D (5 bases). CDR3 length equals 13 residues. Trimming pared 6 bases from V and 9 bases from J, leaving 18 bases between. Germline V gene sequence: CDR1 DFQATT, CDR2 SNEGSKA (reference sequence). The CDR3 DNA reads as TGCAGTGCAGCGTTCCTAGCTTCTCCTGAGCAGTTCTTC. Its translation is CSAAFLASPEQFF.

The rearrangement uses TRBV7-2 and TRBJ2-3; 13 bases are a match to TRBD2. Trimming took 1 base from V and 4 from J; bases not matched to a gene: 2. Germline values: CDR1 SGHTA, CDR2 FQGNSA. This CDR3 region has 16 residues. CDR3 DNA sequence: TGTGCCAGCAGCTTAGATGGACTAGCGGGAGCAGATACGCAGTATTTT. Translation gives CASSLDGLAGADTQYF.

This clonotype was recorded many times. The CDR3 is CASSLEGTDTQYF. Written as DNA, the CDR3 is TGCGCCAGCAGCTTGGAGGGCACAGATACGCAGTATTTT. J is TRBJ2-3 and V is TRBV5-1; D remains unclear. Trimming took 0 bases from V and 1 from J, leaving 3 bases between them. This CDR3 comprises 13 residues. Germline V gene sequence: CDR1 SGHRS, CDR2 YFSETQ.

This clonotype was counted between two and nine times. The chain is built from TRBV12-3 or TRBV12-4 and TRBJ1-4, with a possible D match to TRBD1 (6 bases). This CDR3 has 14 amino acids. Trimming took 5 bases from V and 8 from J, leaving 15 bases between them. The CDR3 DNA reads TGTGCCAGCAGTCCCGGGGGCCGGCGGGAAAAACTGTTTTTT. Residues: CASSPGGRREKLFF.

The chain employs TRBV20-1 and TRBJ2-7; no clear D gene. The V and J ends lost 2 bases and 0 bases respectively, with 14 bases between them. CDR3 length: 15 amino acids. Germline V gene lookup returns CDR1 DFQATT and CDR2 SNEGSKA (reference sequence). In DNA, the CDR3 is TGCAGTGCTAGATCTCCTGACGGCCACTCCTACGAGCAGTACTTC. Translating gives CSARSPDGHSYEQYF.

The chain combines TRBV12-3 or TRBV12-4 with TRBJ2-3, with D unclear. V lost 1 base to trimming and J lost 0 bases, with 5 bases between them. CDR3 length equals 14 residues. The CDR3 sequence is CASSLVQSTDTQYF. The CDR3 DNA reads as TGTGCCAGCAGTTTAGTACAGAGCACAGATACGCAGTATTTT.

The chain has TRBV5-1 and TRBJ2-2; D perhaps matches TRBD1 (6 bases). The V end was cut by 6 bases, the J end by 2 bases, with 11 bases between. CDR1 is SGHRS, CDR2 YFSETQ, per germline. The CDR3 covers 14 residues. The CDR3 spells CASMVGANTGELFF. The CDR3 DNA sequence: TGCGCCAGCATGGTGGGGGCCAACACCGGGGAGCTGTTTTTT. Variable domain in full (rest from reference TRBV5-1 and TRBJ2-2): KAGVTQTPRYLIKTRGQQVTLSCSPISGHRSVSWYQQTPGQGLQFLFEYFSETQRNKGNFPGRFSGRQFSNSRSEMNVSTLELGDSALYLCASMVGANTGELFFGEGSRLTVL.

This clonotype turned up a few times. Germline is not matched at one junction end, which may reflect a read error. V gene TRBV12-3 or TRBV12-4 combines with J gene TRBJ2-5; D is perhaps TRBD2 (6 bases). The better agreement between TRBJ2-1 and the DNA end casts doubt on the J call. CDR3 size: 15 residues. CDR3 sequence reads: CAGRAGTEGPNEQFF. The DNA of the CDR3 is TGCGCCGGCAGGGCGGGGACGGAAGGACCCAATGAGCAGTTCTTC.

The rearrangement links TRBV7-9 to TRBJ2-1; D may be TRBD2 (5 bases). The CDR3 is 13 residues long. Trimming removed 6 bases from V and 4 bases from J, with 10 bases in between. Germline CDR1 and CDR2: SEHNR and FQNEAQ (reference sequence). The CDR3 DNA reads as TGTGCCAGCAGTAATAGCGCTTACAATGAGCAGTTCTTC. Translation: CASSNSAYNEQFF.

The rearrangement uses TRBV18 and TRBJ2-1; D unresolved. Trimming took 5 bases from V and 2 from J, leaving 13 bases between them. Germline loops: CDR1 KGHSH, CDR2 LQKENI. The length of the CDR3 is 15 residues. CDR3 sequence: CASSDMTGAYNEQFF. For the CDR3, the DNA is TGTGCCAGCTCAGATATGACTGGCGCCTACAATGAGCAGTTCTTC. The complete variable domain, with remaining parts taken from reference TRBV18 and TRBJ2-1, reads NAGVMQNPRHLVRRRGQEARLRCSPMKGHSHVYWYRQLPEEGLKFMVYLQKENIIDESGMPKERFSAEFPKEGPSILRIQQVVRGDSAAYFCASSDMTGAYNEQFFGPGTRLTVL.

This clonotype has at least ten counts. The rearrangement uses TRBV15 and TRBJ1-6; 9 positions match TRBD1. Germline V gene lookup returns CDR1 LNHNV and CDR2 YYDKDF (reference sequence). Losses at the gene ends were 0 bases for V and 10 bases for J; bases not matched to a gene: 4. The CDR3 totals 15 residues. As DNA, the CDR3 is TGTGCCACCAGCAGAGAAGGGACAGGGAGATCACCCCTCCACTTT. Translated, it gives CATSREGTGRSPLHF. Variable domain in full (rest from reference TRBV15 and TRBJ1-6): DAMVIQNPRYQVTQFGKPVTLSCSQTLNHNVMYWYQQKSSQAPKLLFHYYDKDFNNEADTPDNFQSRRPNTSFCFLDIRSPGLGDTAMYLCATSREGTGRSPLHFGNGTRLTVT.

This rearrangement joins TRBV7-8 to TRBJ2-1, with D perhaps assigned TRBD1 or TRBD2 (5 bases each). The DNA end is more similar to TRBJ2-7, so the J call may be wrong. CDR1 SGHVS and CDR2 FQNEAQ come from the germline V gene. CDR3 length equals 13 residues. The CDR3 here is CASSVGATYEQYF. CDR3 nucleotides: TGTGCCAGCAGCGTCGGGGCCACCTACGAGCAGTACTTC.

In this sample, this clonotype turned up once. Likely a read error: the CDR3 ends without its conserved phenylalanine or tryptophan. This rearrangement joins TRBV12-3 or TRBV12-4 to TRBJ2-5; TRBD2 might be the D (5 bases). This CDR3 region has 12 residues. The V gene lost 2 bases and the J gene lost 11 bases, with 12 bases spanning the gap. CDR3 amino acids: CASSLPGGEQYV. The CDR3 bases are TGTGCCAGCAGTTTACCCGGTGGGGAGCAGTACGTC.

CDR3 in amino acids: CASSDRVGRETQYF. CDR3 bases: TGTGCCAGCAGTGACAGGGTAGGACGGGAGACCCAGTACTTC. The chain is built from TRBV2 and TRBJ2-5; maybe TRBD1 (5 bases). CDR3 length equals 14 residues. Germline assignment: CDR1 SNHLY and CDR2 FYNNEI. V was clipped by 3 bases and J by 5 bases, with 13 bases between them. The complete variable domain, with remaining parts taken from reference TRBV2 and TRBJ2-5, reads EPEVTQTPSHQVTQMGQEVILRCVPISNHLYFYWYRQILGQKVEFLVSFYNNEISEKSEIFDDQFSVERPDGSNFTLKIRSTKLEDSAMYFCASSDRVGRETQYFGPGTRLLVL.

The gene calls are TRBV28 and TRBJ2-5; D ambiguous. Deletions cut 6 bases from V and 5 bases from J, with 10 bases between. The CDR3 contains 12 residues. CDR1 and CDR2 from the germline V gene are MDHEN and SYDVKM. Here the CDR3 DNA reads TGTGCCAGCAGCGTTGGGTCGGAGACCCAGTACTTC. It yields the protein CASSVGSETQYF.

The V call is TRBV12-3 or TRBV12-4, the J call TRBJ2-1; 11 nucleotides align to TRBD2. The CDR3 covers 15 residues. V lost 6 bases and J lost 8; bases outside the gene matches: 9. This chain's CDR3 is CASSNLAGGHDEQFF. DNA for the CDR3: TGTGCCAGCAGCAACCTAGCGGGGGGTCATGATGAGCAGTTCTTC.

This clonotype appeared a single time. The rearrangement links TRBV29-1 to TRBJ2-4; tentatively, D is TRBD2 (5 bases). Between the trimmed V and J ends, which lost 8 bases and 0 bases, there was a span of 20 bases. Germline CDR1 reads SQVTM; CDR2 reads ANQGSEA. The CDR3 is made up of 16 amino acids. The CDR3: CSPTPRGSVAKNIQYF. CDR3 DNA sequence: TGCAGCCCGACGCCGCGAGGGTCTGTAGCCAAAAACATTCAGTACTTC.

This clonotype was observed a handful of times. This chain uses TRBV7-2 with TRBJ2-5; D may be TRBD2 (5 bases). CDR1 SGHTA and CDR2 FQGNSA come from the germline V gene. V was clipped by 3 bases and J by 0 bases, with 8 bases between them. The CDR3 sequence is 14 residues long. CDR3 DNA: TGTGCCAGCAGCTTTGGACTCTACCAAGAGACCCAGTACTTC. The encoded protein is CASSFGLYQETQYF. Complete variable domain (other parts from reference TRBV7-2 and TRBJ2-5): GAGVSQSPSNKVTEKGKDVELRCDPISGHTALYWYRQSLGQGLEFLIYFQGNSAPDKSGLPSDRFSAERTGGSVSTLTIQRTQQEDSAVYLCASSFGLYQETQYFGPGTRLLVL.

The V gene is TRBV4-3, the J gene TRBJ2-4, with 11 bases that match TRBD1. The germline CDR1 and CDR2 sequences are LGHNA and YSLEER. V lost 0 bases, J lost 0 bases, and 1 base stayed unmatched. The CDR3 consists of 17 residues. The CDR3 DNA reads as TGCGCCAGCAGCCAAGACGGGACAGGGGGAGCCAAAAACATTCAGTACTTC. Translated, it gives CASSQDGTGGAKNIQYF.

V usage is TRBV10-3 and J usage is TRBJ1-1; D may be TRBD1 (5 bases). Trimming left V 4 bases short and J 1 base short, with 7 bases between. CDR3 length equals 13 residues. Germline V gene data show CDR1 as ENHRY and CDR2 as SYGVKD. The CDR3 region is CAISGGKNTEAFF. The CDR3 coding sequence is TGTGCCATCAGTGGGGGGAAGAACACTGAAGCTTTCTTT.

The CDR3 protein is CASSLIQGGGKNIQYF. The CDR3 DNA reads TGTGCCAGCAGCTTAATCCAGGGCGGTGGCAAAAACATTCAGTACTTC. The genes are TRBV11-1 and TRBJ2-4, with D possibly TRBD1 on 5 matching bases. Germline CDR1 is SGHAT and CDR2 is FQDESV (reference sequence). The CDR3 totals 16 residues. Between the trimmed V and J ends, which lost 2 bases and 3 bases, there was a span of 14 bases. The complete variable domain, with remaining parts taken from reference TRBV11-1 and TRBJ2-4, reads EAEVAQSPRYKITEKSQAVAFWCDPISGHATLYWYRQILGQGPELLVQFQDESVVDDSQLPKDRFSAERLKGVDSTLKIQPAELGDSAMYLCASSLIQGGGKNIQYFGAGTRLSVL.

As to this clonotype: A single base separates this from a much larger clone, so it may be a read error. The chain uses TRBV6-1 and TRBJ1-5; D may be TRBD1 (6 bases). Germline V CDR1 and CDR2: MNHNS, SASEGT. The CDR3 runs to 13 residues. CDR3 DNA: TGTGCCAGCAGTGAACAGGGGTTTCAGCCCCGGCATTTT. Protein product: CASSEQGFQPRHF.

The CDR3 here is CASSTRTGEYEKLFF. CDR3 DNA: TGCGCCAGCAGTACAAGGACAGGGGAATATGAAAAACTGTTTTTT. The J gene is TRBJ1-4, the V gene TRBV5-1, with TRBD1 identical over 9 bases. The CDR3 length is 15 residues. The junction had 8 bases not matched to a gene; V was cut back by 5 bases and J by 6 bases. Looked up from germline, CDR1 is SGHRS and CDR2 is YFSETQ.

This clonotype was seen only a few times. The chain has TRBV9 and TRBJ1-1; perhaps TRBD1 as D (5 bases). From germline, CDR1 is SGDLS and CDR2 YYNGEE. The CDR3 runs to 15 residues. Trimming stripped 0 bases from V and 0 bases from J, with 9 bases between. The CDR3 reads CASSVGAGMNTEAFF. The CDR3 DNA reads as TGTGCCAGCAGCGTAGGGGCAGGGATGAACACTGAAGCTTTCTTT.

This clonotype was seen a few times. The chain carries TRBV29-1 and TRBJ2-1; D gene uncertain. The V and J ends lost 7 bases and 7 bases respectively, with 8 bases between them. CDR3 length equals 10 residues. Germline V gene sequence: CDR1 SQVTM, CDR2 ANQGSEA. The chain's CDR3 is CSAYHNEQFF. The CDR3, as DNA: TGCAGCGCCTACCATAATGAGCAGTTCTTC.

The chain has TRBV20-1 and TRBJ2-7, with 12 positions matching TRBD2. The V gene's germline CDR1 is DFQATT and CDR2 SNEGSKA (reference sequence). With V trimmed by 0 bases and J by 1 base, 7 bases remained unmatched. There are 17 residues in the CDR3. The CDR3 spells CSARDELAGGNSYEQYF. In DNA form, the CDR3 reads TGCAGTGCTAGAGATGAACTAGCGGGGGGAAATTCCTACGAGCAGTACTTC.

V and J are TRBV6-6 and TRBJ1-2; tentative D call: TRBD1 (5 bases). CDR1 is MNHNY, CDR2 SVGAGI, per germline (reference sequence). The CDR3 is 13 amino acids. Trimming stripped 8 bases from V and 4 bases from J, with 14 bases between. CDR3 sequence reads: CASRAGSFYGYTF. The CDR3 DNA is TGTGCCAGCCGGGCAGGGTCTTTCTATGGCTACACCTTC.